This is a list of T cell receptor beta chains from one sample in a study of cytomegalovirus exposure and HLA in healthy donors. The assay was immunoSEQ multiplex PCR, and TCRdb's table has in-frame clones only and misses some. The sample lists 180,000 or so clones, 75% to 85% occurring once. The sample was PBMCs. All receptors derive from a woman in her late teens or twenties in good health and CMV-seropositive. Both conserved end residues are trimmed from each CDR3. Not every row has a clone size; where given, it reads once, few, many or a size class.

CDR3aa: ASSPLGANVLT; v_gene: TRBV7-3; len: 11; abundance: -; j_gene: TRBJ2-6
CDR3aa: ASSQDSGFPGANVLT; v_gene: TRBV4-1; len: 15; abundance: -; j_gene: TRBJ2-6
CDR3aa: ASRPRGTGELF; v_gene: TRBV6-6; len: 11; abundance: -; j_gene: TRBJ2-2
CDR3aa: ASSLEISGGADTQY; v_gene: TRBV5-4; len: 14; abundance: -; j_gene: TRBJ2-3
CDR3aa: ASNPAGDVSYEQY; v_gene: TRBV27; len: 13; abundance: -; j_gene: TRBJ2-7
CDR3aa: ASSLDSNTEAF; v_gene: TRBV7-2; len: 11; abundance: -; j_gene: TRBJ1-1
CDR3aa: ASNFDRGKDQPQH; v_gene: TRBV2; len: 13; abundance: -; j_gene: TRBJ1-5
CDR3aa: ASSSLTSTSSYEQY; v_gene: TRBV11-2; len: 14; abundance: -; j_gene: TRBJ2-7
CDR3aa: ASTTSTDTQY; v_gene: TRBV28; len: 10; abundance: many; j_gene: TRBJ2-3
CDR3aa: ATSRVGGAREQF; v_gene: TRBV15; len: 12; abundance: -; j_gene: TRBJ2-1
CDR3aa: ASSRWGSGDTEAF; v_gene: TRBV11-2; len: 13; abundance: -; j_gene: TRBJ1-1
CDR3aa: ASSTSTGWTEAF; v_gene: TRBV19; len: 12; abundance: -; j_gene: TRBJ1-1
CDR3aa: ASSLTASGGVTGELF; v_gene: TRBV7-2; len: 15; abundance: -; j_gene: TRBJ2-2
CDR3aa: ASSQDSGRGGFYEQY; v_gene: TRBV4-3; len: 15; abundance: -; j_gene: TRBJ2-7
CDR3aa: ASTQGNTGDSPLH; v_gene: TRBV6-6; len: 13; abundance: -; j_gene: TRBJ1-6
CDR3aa: ASSLVGGGYNEQF; v_gene: TRBV7-2; len: 13; abundance: -; j_gene: TRBJ2-1
CDR3aa: ASRLTDYGYT; v_gene: TRBV2; len: 10; abundance: -; j_gene: TRBJ1-2
CDR3aa: ASSLQGAYSPLH; v_gene: TRBV28; len: 12; abundance: -; j_gene: TRBJ1-6
CDR3aa: ASSRWPSRDSEETQY; v_gene: TRBV7-9; len: 15; abundance: few; j_gene: TRBJ2-5
CDR3aa: ASSFSLVQGNSPLH; v_gene: TRBV5-6; len: 14; abundance: -; j_gene: TRBJ1-6
CDR3aa: ASSQTETSSKEQF; v_gene: TRBV6-5; len: 13; abundance: -; j_gene: TRBJ2-1
CDR3aa: ASSPGQGDSPLH; v_gene: TRBV11-2; len: 12; abundance: -; j_gene: TRBJ1-6
CDR3aa: ASSLSGGAYEQY; v_gene: TRBV5-1; len: 12; abundance: -; j_gene: TRBJ2-7
CDR3aa: ASSPDRGLGNTIY; v_gene: TRBV18; len: 13; abundance: -; j_gene: TRBJ1-3
CDR3aa: ASSVDVTEVEKLF; v_gene: TRBV9; len: 13; abundance: few; j_gene: TRBJ1-4
CDR3aa: ASSLDFRDEQY; v_gene: TRBV11-3; len: 11; abundance: -; j_gene: TRBJ2-7
CDR3aa: ASSTRTGGVYGYT; v_gene: TRBV5-6; len: 13; abundance: -; j_gene: TRBJ1-2